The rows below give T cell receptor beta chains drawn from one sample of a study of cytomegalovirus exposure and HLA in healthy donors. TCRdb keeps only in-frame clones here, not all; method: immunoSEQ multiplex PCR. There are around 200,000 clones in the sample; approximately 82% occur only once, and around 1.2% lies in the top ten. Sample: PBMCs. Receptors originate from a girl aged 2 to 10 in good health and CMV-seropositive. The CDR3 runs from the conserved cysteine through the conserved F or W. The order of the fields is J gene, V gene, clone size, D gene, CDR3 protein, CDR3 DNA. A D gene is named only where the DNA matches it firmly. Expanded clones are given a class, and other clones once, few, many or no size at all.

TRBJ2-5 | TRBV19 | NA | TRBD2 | CASSKAGDVKTQYF | TGTGCCAGTTCCAAAGCGGGAGATGTTAAGACCCAGTACTTC
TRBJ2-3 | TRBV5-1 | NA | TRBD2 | CASSASGGATDTQYF | TGCGCCAGCAGCGCTAGCGGGGGGGCCACCGATACGCAGTATTTT
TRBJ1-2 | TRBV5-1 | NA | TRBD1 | CASSLAGDRGWYGYTF | TGCGCCAGCAGCTTGGCCGGGGACAGGGGATGGTATGGCTACACCTTC
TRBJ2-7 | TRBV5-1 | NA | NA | CASSSNDGGFYEQYF | TGCGCCAGCAGCTCTAACGACGGCGGGTTCTACGAGCAGTACTTC
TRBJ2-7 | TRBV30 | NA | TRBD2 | CAWSYGRAGEGGEQYF | TGTGCCTGGAGTTACGGGAGGGCCGGTGAAGGTGGCGAGCAGTACTTC
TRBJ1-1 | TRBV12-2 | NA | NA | CASRSTHGPGQGATEAFF | TGTGCAAGTCGCTCAACGCACGGACCGGGACAGGGGGCAACTGAAGCTTTCTTT
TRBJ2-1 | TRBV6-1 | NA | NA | CASSEPAGGRVYNEQFF | TGTGCCAGCAGTGAACCTGCCGGAGGTCGGGTGTACAATGAGCAGTTCTTC
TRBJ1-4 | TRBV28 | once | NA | CASSPRGSNNEKLFF | TGTGCCAGCTCCCCCCGGGGATCTAATAATGAAAAACTGTTTTTT
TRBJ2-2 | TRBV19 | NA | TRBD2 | CASNIRGFSGSANTGELFF | TGTGCCAGTAACATCCGGGGGTTTAGCGGGAGCGCGAACACCGGGGAGCTGTTTTTT
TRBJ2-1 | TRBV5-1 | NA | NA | CASSLDAGGVF | TGCGCCAGCAGCTTGGACGCCGGGGGAGTCTTC
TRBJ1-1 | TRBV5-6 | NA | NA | CASRGGQGSQPYTEAFF | TGTGCCAGCAGGGGGGGGCAGGGGTCCCAACCTTACACTGAAGCTTTCTTT
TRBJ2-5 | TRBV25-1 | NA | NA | CASSSTTPQETQYF | TGTGCCAGCAGCTCCACTACCCCACAAGAGACCCAGTACTTC
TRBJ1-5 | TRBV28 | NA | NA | CASSLLSGRQPQHF | TGTGCCAGCAGTTTATTGTCAGGGCGGCAGCCCCAGCATTTT
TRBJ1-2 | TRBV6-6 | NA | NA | CASSYSTGGWGYTF | TGTGCCAGCAGTTACTCGACGGGGGGATGGGGCTACACCTTC
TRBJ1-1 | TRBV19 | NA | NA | CASTPQAAGTEAFF | TGTGCCAGTACCCCGCAGGCGGCGGGCACTGAAGCTTTCTTT
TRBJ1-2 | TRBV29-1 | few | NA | CSVEGRVSGYGYTF | TGCAGCGTGGAGGGACGGGTCTCGGGCTATGGCTACACCTTC
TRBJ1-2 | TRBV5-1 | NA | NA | CASSPPRGLSYTF | TGCGCCAGCAGCCCTCCTAGGGGGTTGAGCTACACCTTC
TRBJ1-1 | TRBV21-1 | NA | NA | CASSKEFSGSDTEAFF | TGTGCCAGCAGCAAAGAGTTCTCAGGGTCGGACACTGAAGCTTTCTTT
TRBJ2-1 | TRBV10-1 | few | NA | CASSFEEGDEQFF | TGCGCCAGCAGTTTCGAGGAGGGAGATGAGCAGTTCTTC
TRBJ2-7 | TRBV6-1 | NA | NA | CASSEAFGEPVHEQYF | TGTGCCAGCAGTGAAGCGTTTGGGGAGCCTGTACACGAGCAGTACTTC
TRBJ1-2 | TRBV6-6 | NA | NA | CASSYSVGSGYTF | TGTGCCAGCAGTTACTCAGTTGGGAGTGGCTACACCTTC
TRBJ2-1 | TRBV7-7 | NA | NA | CASSATTGPEQFF | TGTGCCAGCAGCGCCACGACAGGACCGGAGCAGTTCTTC
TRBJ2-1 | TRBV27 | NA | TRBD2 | CASSSRLAGGNNEQFF | TGTGCCAGCAGTTCCAGACTAGCGGGGGGGAACAATGAGCAGTTCTTC
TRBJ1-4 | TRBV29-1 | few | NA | CSVSPTTNEKLFF | TGCAGCGTTTCCCCCACTACTAATGAAAAACTGTTTTTT
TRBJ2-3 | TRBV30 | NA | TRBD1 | CAWPDHLFYRGSTDTQYF | TGTGCCTGGCCCGATCACCTCTTCTACAGGGGGAGCACAGATACGCAGTATTTT
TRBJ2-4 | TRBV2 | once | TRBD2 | CASRGTSGRLAKNIQYF | TGTGCCAGCAGAGGGACTAGCGGGAGACTAGCCAAAAACATTCAGTACTTC
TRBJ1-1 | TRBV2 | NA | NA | CAVPRVRGNTEAFF | TGTGCCGTCCCGAGGGTACGGGGGAACACTGAAGCTTTCTTT
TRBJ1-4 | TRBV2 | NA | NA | CASSQQDNEKLFF | TGTGCCAGCAGTCAACAGGATAATGAAAAACTGTTTTTT
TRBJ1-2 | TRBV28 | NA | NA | CASSLVGSGGYTF | TGTGCCAGCAGTTTAGTGGGGTCGGGAGGCTACACCTTC
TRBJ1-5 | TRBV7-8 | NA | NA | CASSLDGAGNQPQHF | TGTGCCAGCAGCTTAGATGGGGCCGGGAATCAGCCCCAGCATTTT
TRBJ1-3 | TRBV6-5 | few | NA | CATSLAIYF | TGTGCCACCTCACTGGCCATATATTTT
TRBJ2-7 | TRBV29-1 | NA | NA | CSVEDSTYEQYF | TGCAGCGTGGAGGACAGCACCTACGAGCAGTACTTC
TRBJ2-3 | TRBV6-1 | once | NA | CASSEWGVSTDTQYF | TGTGCCAGCAGTGAATGGGGAGTTAGCACAGATACGCAGTATTTT
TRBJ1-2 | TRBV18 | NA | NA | CASSPSTGGYTF | TGTGCCAGCTCACCTTCCACAGGTGGCTACACCTTC
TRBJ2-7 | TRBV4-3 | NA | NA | CASSQVISKPYEQYF | TGCGCCAGCAGCCAAGTAATCAGTAAACCCTACGAGCAGTACTTC
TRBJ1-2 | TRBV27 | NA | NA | CASSFRGTYGYTF | TGTGCCAGCAGTTTCCGGGGTACCTATGGCTACACCTTC
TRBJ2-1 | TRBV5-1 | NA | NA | CASSLTSRPNNEQFF | TGCGCCAGCAGCTTGACTAGCCGGCCCAACAATGAGCAGTTCTTC
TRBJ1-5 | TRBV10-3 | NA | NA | CAISASPAQGDQPQHF | TGTGCCATCAGTGCCTCCCCTGCGCAGGGTGATCAGCCCCAGCATTTT
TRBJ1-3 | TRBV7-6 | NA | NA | CASSLGANTIYF | TGTGCCAGCAGCTTAGGGGCAAACACCATATATTTT
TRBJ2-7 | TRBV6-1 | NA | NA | CASRRGTDVYEQYF | TGTGCCAGCAGACGGGGGACGGATGTCTACGAGCAGTACTTC
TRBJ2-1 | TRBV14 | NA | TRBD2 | CASSPLAEVRQGEQFF | TGTGCCAGCAGCCCTCTAGCGGAGGTGCGGCAAGGTGAGCAGTTCTTC
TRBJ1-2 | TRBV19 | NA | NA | CASSISGPNRGGYTF | TGTGCCAGTAGTATCTCAGGGCCTAACCGGGGGGGCTACACCTTC
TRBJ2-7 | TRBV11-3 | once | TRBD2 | CASSFSWEGHSGEQYF | TGTGCCAGCAGCTTCTCCTGGGAGGGCCATTCGGGGGAGCAGTACTTC
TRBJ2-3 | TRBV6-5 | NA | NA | CASSYSTGASTDTQYF | TGTGCCAGCAGTTACTCGACAGGTGCTAGCACAGATACGCAGTATTTT
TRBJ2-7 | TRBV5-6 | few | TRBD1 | CASSLRTGTGVYEQYF | TGTGCCAGCAGCTTGCGCACCGGGACAGGGGTATACGAGCAGTACTTC